This TCR beta chain was obtained from a study of circulating and synovial CD4+ cells in juvenile arthritis. Study results and limitations: CPL and bulk CD4 samples differed at least tenfold in T cell genomes. These repertoires were less diverse than bulk blood CD4 repertoires.

With 2 bases clipped from V and 5 bases from J, the junction kept 6 bases outside the gene matches. CDR3 size: 16 residues. The V gene's germline CDR1 is MNHEY and CDR2 SVGAGI. This table comes from immunoSEQ multiplex PCR, and its TCRdb copy is limited to in-frame clones, with some not included. This table holds about 33,000 clones, 90% to 95% found once. As for this clone: Its specificity is not known.

The sequenced sample consisted of CD4+ T cells from blood. The TCR originated in a human donor with juvenile idiopathic arthritis. This chain links TRBV6-5 with TRBJ1-4; TRBD1 aligns across 9 bases. CDR3 in DNA: TGTGCCAGCAGTTACGGTAGTGGACAGGGGAATGAAAAACTGTTTTTT. Translating gives CASSYGSGQGNEKLFF.